This passage covers 8 T cell receptor beta chains from one sample sequenced in a study of sequential checkpoint blockade in melanoma. Treatment meaning: randomized to nivolumab then ipilimumab (arm A) or the reverse (arm B). TCRdb's copy holds only in-frame clones and misses some; the assay was immunoSEQ multiplex PCR. The data hold approximately 12,000 clones, with roughly 65% observed a single time. The sample here was CD8+ T cells sorted from blood (inferred from file names), taken from a patient given nivolumab and ipilimumab in sequence. These receptors were obtained from a human donor with melanoma.

This rearrangement joins TRBV7-9 to TRBJ2-3; TRBD1 agrees at 7 bases. V was pared by 6 bases and J by 2 bases, with 2 bases of the junction left unmatched. Germline V CDR1 and CDR2: SEHNR, FQNEAQ (reference sequence). The CDR3 has 13 amino acids. The CDR3 sequence: CASRTGNTDTQYF. As DNA, the CDR3 is TGTGCCAGCAGGACAGGGAACACAGATACGCAGTATTTT.

The chain couples TRBV9 to TRBJ2-7; 7 bases are a match to TRBD1. After removal of 2 bases from V and 2 bases from J, the junction contained 10 bases not matched to a gene. Germline lookup yields CDR1 SGDLS and CDR2 YYNGEE. The CDR3 contains 16 residues. CDR3 bases: TGTGCCAGCAGCGTGACCCTGGACAGGCCCACCTACGAGCAGTACTTC. It specifies CASSVTLDRPTYEQYF.

V usage is TRBV9 and J usage is TRBJ2-2; D call uncertain. Germline lookup yields CDR1 SGDLS and CDR2 YYNGEE. This CDR3 region has 14 residues. V was trimmed by 0 bases and J by 4 bases, leaving 7 bases between them. The CDR3 loop reads CASSVGVITGELFF. In nucleotides, the CDR3 is TGTGCCAGCAGCGTAGGAGTGATCACCGGGGAGCTGTTTTTT.

The chain is built from TRBV4-1 and TRBJ2-1; 8 bases are a match to TRBD2. The germline V gene encodes CDR1 MGHRA and CDR2 YSYEKL. This CDR3 contains 16 residues. V lost 4 bases to trimming and J lost 0 bases; unmatched junction nucleotides: 5. DNA of the CDR3: TGCGCCAGCAGCCCCTCGACTAGCGTCTCCTACAATGAGCAGTTCTTC. This codes for CASSPSTSVSYNEQFF.

This clone was counted a single time. This chain uses TRBV30 with TRBJ2-3; D gene uncertain. V lost 0 bases and J lost 2, with 3 bases in between. CDR3 length equals 12 residues. Germline values: CDR1 GTSNPN, CDR2 SVGIG (reference sequence). CDR3 coding DNA: TGTGCCTGGAGTGTTTACACAGATACGCAGTATTTT. It yields the protein CAWSVYTDTQYF.

J is TRBJ2-1 and V is TRBV14, with TRBD2 matching 12 bases. Unmatched junction bases numbered 5, after V lost 1 base and J lost 4 bases. Looked up from germline, CDR1 is SGHDN and CDR2 is FVKESK. The CDR3 length is 17 residues. The CDR3 is CASSQVSGLAGYNEQFF. For the CDR3, the DNA is TGTGCCAGCAGCCAAGTGTCGGGACTAGCGGGTTACAATGAGCAGTTCTTC.

This clone was detected only once. V usage is TRBV15 and J usage is TRBJ2-3, with 13 bases identical to TRBD2. There are 19 residues in the CDR3. CDR1 LNHNV and CDR2 YYDKDF come from the germline V gene (reference sequence). The V gene end was trimmed by 7 bases and the J gene end by 4 bases; junction bases not matched to a gene: 17. CDR3 loop: CATTAFTLELAGGPDTQYF. In DNA form, the CDR3 reads TGTGCCACCACAGCCTTCACCCTAGAACTAGCGGGGGGGCCAGATACGCAGTATTTT. Full variable domain (outside the CDR3, taken from reference TRBV15 and TRBJ2-3): DAMVIQNPRYQVTQFGKPVTLSCSQTLNHNVMYWYQQKSSQAPKLLFHYYDKDFNNEADTPDNFQSRRPNTSFCFLDIRSPGLGDTAMYLCATTAFTLELAGGPDTQYFGPGTRLTVL.

J is TRBJ2-7 and V is TRBV2; TRBD1 aligns across 7 bases. Germline V lookup: CDR1 SNHLY, CDR2 FYNNEI. The V and J ends lost 3 bases and 0 bases, in that order; junction bases with no gene match: 8. The CDR3 is made up of 16 amino acids. In nucleotides, the CDR3 is TGTGCCAGCAGTGAGGCCGACAGGGAAGACTCCTACGAGCAGTACTTC. Its translation is CASSEADREDSYEQYF.